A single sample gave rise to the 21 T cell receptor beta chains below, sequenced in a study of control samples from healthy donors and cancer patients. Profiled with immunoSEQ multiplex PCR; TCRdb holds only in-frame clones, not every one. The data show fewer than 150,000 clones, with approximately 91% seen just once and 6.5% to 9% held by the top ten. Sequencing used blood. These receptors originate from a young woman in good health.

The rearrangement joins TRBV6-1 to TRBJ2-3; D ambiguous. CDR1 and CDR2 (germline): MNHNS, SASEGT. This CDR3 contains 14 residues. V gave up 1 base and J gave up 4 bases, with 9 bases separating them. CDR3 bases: TGTGCCAGCAGTGAAGGGGGTAAGGCAGATACGCAGTATTTT. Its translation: CASSEGGKADTQYF.

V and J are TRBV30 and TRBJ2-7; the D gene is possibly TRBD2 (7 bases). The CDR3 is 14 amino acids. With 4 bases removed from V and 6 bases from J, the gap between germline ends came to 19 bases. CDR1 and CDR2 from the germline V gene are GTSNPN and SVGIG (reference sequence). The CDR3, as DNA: TGTGCCTGGACCCCCAGGGGAGGGTTGCGCGAGCAGTACTTC. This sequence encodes CAWTPRGGLREQYF.

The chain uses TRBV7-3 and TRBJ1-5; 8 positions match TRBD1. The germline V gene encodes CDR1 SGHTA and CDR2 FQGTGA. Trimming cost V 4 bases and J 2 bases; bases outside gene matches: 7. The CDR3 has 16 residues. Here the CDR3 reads CASSSGQGLCNQPQHF. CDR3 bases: TGTGCCAGCAGCTCTGGACAGGGTTTGTGCAATCAGCCCCAGCATTTT.

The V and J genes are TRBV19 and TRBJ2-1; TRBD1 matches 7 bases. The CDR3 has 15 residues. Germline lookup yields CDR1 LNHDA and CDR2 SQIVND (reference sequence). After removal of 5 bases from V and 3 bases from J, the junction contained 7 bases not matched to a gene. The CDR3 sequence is CASSYGDSYYNEQFF. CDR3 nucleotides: TGTGCCAGTAGTTACGGGGACAGCTACTACAATGAGCAGTTCTTC.

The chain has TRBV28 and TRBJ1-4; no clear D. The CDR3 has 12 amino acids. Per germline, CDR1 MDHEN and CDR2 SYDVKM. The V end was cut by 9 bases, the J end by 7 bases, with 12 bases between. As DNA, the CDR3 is TGTGCCAGTCGACTATCTAGTGAAAAACTGTTTTTT. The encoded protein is CASRLSSEKLFF.

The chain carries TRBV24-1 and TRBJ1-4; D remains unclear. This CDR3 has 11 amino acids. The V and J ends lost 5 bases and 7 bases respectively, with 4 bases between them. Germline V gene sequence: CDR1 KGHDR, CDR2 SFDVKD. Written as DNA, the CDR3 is TGTGCCACCAGTGTTGGTGAAAAACTGTTTTTT. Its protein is CATSVGEKLFF.

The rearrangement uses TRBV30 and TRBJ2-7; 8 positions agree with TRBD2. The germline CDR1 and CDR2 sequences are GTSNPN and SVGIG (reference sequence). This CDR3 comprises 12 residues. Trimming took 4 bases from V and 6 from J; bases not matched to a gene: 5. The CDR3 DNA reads TGTGCCTGGAACGGGAGGGCACTCGAGCAGTACTTC. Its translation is CAWNGRALEQYF. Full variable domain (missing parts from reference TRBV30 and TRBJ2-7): SQTIHQWPATLVQPVGSPLSLECTVEGTSNPNLYWYRQAAGRGLQLLFYSVGIGQISSEVPQNLSASRPQDRQFILSSKKLLLSDSGFYLCAWNGRALEQYFGPGTRLTVT.

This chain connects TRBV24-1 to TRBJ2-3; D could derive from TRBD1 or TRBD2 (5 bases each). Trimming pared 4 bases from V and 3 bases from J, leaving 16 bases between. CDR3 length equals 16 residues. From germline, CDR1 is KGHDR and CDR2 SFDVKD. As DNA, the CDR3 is TGTGCCACCAGTGAAAGGACTTACTGGGGGACAGATACGCAGTATTTT. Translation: CATSERTYWGTDTQYF.

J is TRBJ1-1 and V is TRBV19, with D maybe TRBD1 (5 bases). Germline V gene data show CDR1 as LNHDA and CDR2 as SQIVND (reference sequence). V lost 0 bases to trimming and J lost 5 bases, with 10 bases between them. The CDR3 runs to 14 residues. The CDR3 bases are TGTGCCAGTAGTATAGACCCAGGGTATACTGAAGCTTTCTTT. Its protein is CASSIDPGYTEAFF.

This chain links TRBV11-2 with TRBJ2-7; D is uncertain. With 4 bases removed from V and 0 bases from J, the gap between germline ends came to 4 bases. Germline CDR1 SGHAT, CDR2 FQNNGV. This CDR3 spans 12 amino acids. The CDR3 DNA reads TGTGCCAGCAGCTGGTCCTCCTACGAGCAGTACTTC. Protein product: CASSWSSYEQYF.

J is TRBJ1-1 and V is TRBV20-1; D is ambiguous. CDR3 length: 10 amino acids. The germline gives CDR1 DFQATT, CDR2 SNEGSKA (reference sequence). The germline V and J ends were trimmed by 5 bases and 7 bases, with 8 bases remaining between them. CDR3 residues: CSAFQVEAFF. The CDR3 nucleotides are TGCAGTGCTTTTCAGGTTGAAGCTTTCTTT.

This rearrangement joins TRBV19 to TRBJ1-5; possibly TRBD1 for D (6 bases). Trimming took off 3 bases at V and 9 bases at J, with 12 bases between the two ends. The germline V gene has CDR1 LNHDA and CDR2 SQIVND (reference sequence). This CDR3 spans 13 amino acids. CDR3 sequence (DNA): TGTGCCAGTAGTATTAACAGGGATAGGCCCCAGCATTTT. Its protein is CASSINRDRPQHF.

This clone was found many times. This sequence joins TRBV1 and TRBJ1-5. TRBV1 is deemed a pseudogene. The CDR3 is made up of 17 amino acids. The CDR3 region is CTSSQGDRGGANQPQHF. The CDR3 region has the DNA TGCACCAGCAGCCAAGGAGATAGAGGGGGGGCGAATCAGCCCCAGCATTTT.

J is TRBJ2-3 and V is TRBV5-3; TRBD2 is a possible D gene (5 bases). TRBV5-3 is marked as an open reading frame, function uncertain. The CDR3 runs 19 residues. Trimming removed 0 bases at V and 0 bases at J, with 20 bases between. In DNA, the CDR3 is TGTGCCAGAAGCTTGGCGGAGCGGAACGGAGAGTATAGCACAGATACGCAGTATTTT. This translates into CARSLAERNGEYSTDTQYF.

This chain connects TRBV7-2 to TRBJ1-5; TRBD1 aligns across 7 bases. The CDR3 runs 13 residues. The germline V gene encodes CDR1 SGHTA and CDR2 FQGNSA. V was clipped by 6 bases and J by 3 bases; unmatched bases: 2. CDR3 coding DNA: TGTGCCAGCAGTGGACAGGCCAATCAGCCCCAGCATTTT. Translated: CASSGQANQPQHF.

CDR3 protein: CATSSRGSRNSQETQYF. CDR3 nucleotide sequence: TGTGCCACCAGCTCCCGGGGTTCCAGGAATTCCCAAGAGACCCAGTACTTC. This chain connects TRBV15 to TRBJ2-5; D perhaps matches TRBD2 (5 bases). The CDR3 contains 17 residues. The V end lost 5 bases, the J end lost 1 base, and 20 bases lay between the germline ends. The germline CDR1 and CDR2 sequences are LNHNV and YYDKDF (reference sequence).

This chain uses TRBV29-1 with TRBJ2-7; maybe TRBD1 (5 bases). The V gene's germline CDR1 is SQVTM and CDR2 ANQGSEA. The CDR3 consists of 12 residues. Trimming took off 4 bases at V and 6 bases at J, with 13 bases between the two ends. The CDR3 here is CSVGGQVGEQYF. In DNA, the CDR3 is TGCAGCGTTGGCGGACAAGTAGGCGAGCAGTACTTC.

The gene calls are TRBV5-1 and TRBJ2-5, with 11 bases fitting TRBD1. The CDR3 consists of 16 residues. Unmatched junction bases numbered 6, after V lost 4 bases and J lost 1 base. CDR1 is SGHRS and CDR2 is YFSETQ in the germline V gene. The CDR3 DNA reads TGCGCCAGCAGCCGTCGGACAGGGGGCCTCCAAGAGACCCAGTACTTC. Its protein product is CASSRRTGGLQETQYF.

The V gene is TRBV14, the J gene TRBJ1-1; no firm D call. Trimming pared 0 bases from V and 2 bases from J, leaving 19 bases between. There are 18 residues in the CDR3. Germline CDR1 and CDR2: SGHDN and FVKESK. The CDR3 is CASSQDQREPGVNTEAFF. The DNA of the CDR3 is TGTGCCAGCAGCCAAGATCAAAGGGAACCCGGCGTCAACACTGAAGCTTTCTTT.

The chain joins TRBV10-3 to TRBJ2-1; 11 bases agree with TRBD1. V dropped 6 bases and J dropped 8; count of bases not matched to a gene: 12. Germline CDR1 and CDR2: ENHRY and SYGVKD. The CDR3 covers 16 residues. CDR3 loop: CAISRFGTGGMDEQFF. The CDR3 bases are TGTGCCATCAGCAGATTCGGGACAGGGGGTATGGATGAGCAGTTCTTC.

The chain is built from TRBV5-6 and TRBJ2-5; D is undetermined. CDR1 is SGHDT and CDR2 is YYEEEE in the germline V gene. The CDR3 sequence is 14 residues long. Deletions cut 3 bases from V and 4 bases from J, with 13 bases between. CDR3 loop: CASSWVELGETQYF. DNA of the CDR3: TGTGCCAGCAGCTGGGTTGAGCTGGGAGAGACCCAGTACTTC.